This is a list of T cell receptor beta chains from one sample in a study of T cell changes during pregnancy in multiple sclerosis. Profiled with immunoSEQ multiplex PCR; TCRdb holds only in-frame clones, not every one. Found here are 50,000 or so clones, 91% of them singletons; the top ten hold about 0.5%. The specimen was CD4+ T cells from peripheral blood mononuclear cells, collected after pregnancy. The receptors were gathered from a female donor in good health, enrolled as a control in a pregnancy study. Both conserved end residues are part of each CDR3. A D gene is named only where the DNA matches it firmly. Clone sizes are given selectively: once, few, many, or a class where the clone is expanded.

TRBJ1-2,once,TRBV29-1,.,TGCAGCGTCGCCCGAACAGAGATCTATGGCTACACCTTC,CSVARTEIYGYTF
TRBJ1-2,.,TRBV5-1,TRBD1,TGCGCCAGCAGCTTGACAGGGGCTAACTATGGCTACACCTTC,CASSLTGANYGYTF
TRBJ2-5,.,TRBV19,.,TGTGCCACGGGTGGAGAGACCCAGTACTTC,CATGGETQYF
TRBJ1-2,.,TRBV30,TRBD1,TGTGCCTGGAGTGTACGGGACAGGGGTGGCTACACCTTC,CAWSVRDRGGYTF
TRBJ2-7,.,TRBV5-4,.,TGTGCCAGCAGCCGCGAAACCAAGGCGGGAGAGCAGTACTTC,CASSRETKAGEQYF
TRBJ2-1,.,TRBV18,TRBD2,TGTGCCAGCTCACCAATAGCGGGGACCTACAATGAGCAGTTCTTC,CASSPIAGTYNEQFF
TRBJ1-1,.,TRBV10-1,TRBD1,TGCGCCAGCAGTGATGTAAATCCGGGACAGGACACTGAAGCTTTCTTT,CASSDVNPGQDTEAFF
TRBJ1-1,few,TRBV30,TRBD1,TGTGCCTCGACAGGGAGCACTGAAGCTTTCTTT,CASTGSTEAFF
TRBJ1-2,.,TRBV4-3,.,TGCGCCAGCAGCCAAGATTTCGGGGGAGTCGCCGGCTACACCTTC,CASSQDFGGVAGYTF
TRBJ1-3,.,TRBV18,.,TGTGCCAGCTCATCAAGAACAGAAAACTCTGGAAACACCATATATTTT,CASSSRTENSGNTIYF
TRBJ1-3,.,TRBV5-8,.,TGTGCCAGCAGCTTGGGACAGGCCAGTGGAAACACCATATATTTT,CASSLGQASGNTIYF
TRBJ2-4,.,TRBV19,TRBD2,TGTGCCAGTAGTATGGGTAGCGGGGGTAGCATTCAGTACTTC,CASSMGSGGSIQYF
TRBJ1-1,.,TRBV2,.,TGTGCCAGCAGTGAAACGGGTCCCTCGATTACTGAAGCTTTCTTT,CASSETGPSITEAFF
TRBJ2-7,.,TRBV6-5,TRBD1,TGTGCCAGCAGTCAGGGGACAGGCTACGAGCAGTACTTC,CASSQGTGYEQYF
TRBJ1-4,.,TRBV5-1,TRBD1,TGCGCCAGCAGCTTTGACAGGGTGGGTGAAAAACTGTTTTTT,CASSFDRVGEKLFF
TRBJ2-3,.,TRBV2,TRBD2,TGTGCCAGCAGCGGGACTAGGGGTACAGATACGCAGTATTTT,CASSGTRGTDTQYF
TRBJ1-2,.,TRBV7-2,.,TGTGCCAGCAGCTCCGTGACAGCTAACTATGGCTACACCTTC,CASSSVTANYGYTF
TRBJ1-1,.,TRBV27,.,TGTGCCAGCAGTCGAGAGGGGGCTGAAGCTTTCTTT,CASSREGAEAFF
TRBJ2-1,.,TRBV30,.,TGTGCCTGGAGTGGGACTGTAGTCAATGAGCAGTTCTTC,CAWSGTVVNEQFF
TRBJ1-1,.,TRBV2,.,TGTGCCAGCACACGACAAATGAACACTGAAGCTTTCTTT,CASTRQMNTEAFF
TRBJ1-2,once,TRBV5-6,TRBD1,TGTGCCAGCAGCCCAAGTCGGACAGGCAACTATGGCTACACCTTC,CASSPSRTGNYGYTF
TRBJ2-7,.,TRBV5-3,.,TGTGCCAGAAGCTTGCGAGGGTTTAAAGTCTTGCTCTACGAGCAGTACTTC,CARSLRGFKVLLYEQYF
TRBJ2-2,.,TRBV27,.,TGTGCCAGCAGTCATAGGGGCACCGGGGAGCTGTTTTTT,CASSHRGTGELFF
TRBJ2-2,.,TRBV5-4,TRBD2,TGTGCCAGCAGCTCGGGACTAGCGGGGGCCGGGGAGCTGTTTTTT,CASSSGLAGAGELFF
TRBJ1-3,.,TRBV7-3,.,TGTGCCAGCAGCCGACAGCCGGGAAACACCATATATTTT,CASSRQPGNTIYF
TRBJ1-1,.,TRBV30,.,TGTGCCCAGGGGTTAATGAACACTGAAGCTTTCTTT,CAQGLMNTEAFF
TRBJ1-3,.,TRBV7-9,.,TGTGCCAGCAGCCCGGACAGAATCGATTACTCTGGAAACACCATATATTTT,CASSPDRIDYSGNTIYF
TRBJ1-1,.,TRBV29-1,.,TGCAGCGCCTACCAACGGGGGGACTCAAACACTGAAGCTTTCTTT,CSAYQRGDSNTEAFF
TRBJ1-1,.,TRBV6-1,TRBD1,TGTGCCAGCAGTGATGCGGGACAGGTTAACACTGAAGCTTTCTTT,CASSDAGQVNTEAFF
TRBJ2-5,.,TRBV18,.,TGTGCCAGCTCACCAAGGATTACAGAAGAGACCCAGTACTTC,CASSPRITEETQYF
TRBJ2-2,.,TRBV10-3,TRBD2,TGTGCCATCAGTGGCGGACTAGCGTCCGGGGAGCTGTTTTTT,CAISGGLASGELFF
TRBJ2-4,once,TRBV15,.,TGTGCCACCAGTTCCGGTTTCAAAAACATTCAGTACTTC,CATSSGFKNIQYF
TRBJ1-2,once,TRBV6-4,TRBD1,TGTGCCAGCAGTGAAGACCCGGGACAGATCTATGGCTACACCTTC,CASSEDPGQIYGYTF
TRBJ1-2,.,TRBV27,TRBD1,TGTGCCGGGGTGACAGGGAACTATGGCTACACCTTC,CAGVTGNYGYTF
TRBJ2-5,.,TRBV7-2,TRBD2,TGTGCCAGCAGCTTAGCAGGGTGGGGGGGTAGGGAGACCCAGTACTTC,CASSLAGWGGRETQYF
TRBJ2-2,.,TRBV10-3,TRBD1,TGTGCCACCCGACAGGGAAACACCGGGGAGCTGTTTTTT,CATRQGNTGELFF
TRBJ2-1,.,TRBV11-1,.,TGTGCCAGCAGCACGTACAGGGTAACCAACAATGAGCAGTTCTTC,CASSTYRVTNNEQFF
TRBJ1-4,.,TRBV5-4,.,TGTGCCAGCAGCTTGGGGGGAGGGGATGAAAAACTGTTTTTT,CASSLGGGDEKLFF
TRBJ1-3,once,TRBV30,TRBD1,TGTGCCTGGAGTGTACGGACAGGGTGGAACACCATATATTTT,CAWSVRTGWNTIYF
TRBJ1-5,few,TRBV2,TRBD1,TGTGCCAGCAGTAAATCTCAGGGGGCGAATCAGCCCCAGCATTTT,CASSKSQGANQPQHF
TRBJ2-7,.,TRBV5-1,.,TGCGCCAGCAGCTTGGACAGCCCCTACGAGCAGTACTTC,CASSLDSPYEQYF
TRBJ1-2,.,TRBV5-1,.,TGCGCCAGCAGCTTGGCAGATCCTAACTATGGCTACACCTTC,CASSLADPNYGYTF
TRBJ1-2,once,TRBV7-2,.,TGTGCCAGCAGCTCTCGACAGCCCTATGGCTACACCTTC,CASSSRQPYGYTF
TRBJ2-1,once,TRBV5-1,TRBD2,TGCGCCAGCAGCTGGGCGGGGGAGGAGAATGAGCAGTTCTTC,CASSWAGEENEQFF
TRBJ1-1,few,TRBV4-3,.,TGCGCCAGCAGCCGGGAGGGGGGCAGGGAAGCTTTCTTT,CASSREGGREAFF
TRBJ2-3,.,TRBV9,TRBD1,TGTGCCAGCAGCGCGACAGGGAATGGGGGTGGCACAGATACGCAGTATTTT,CASSATGNGGGTDTQYF
TRBJ1-6,.,TRBV5-1,.,TGCGCCAGCAGCCTCGAGCAGGGGTGGAATTCACCCCTCCACTTT,CASSLEQGWNSPLHF
TRBJ1-6,.,TRBV6-1,TRBD1,TGTGCCAGCAGTGAAGGGACAGGGGGTAATTCACCCCTCCACTTT,CASSEGTGGNSPLHF
TRBJ2-1,.,TRBV30,TRBD2,TGTGCCTGGAGGGACTATAGCGGGGGGGCGTCCTCCTACAATGAGCAGTTCTTC,CAWRDYSGGASSYNEQFF
TRBJ1-2,.,TRBV12-5,.,TGTGCTAGTGGTTTGGCGACAGGTCTCGGCTACACCTTC,CASGLATGLGYTF
TRBJ2-7,.,TRBV7-9,.,TGTGCCAGCAGCTTAAGGGGGGACAGTCTATACGAGCAGTACTTC,CASSLRGDSLYEQYF
TRBJ2-3,.,TRBV10-2,TRBD2,TGCGCCAGCAGCCGGACTAGCGGGGGGGCTGGCGGAGATACGCAGTATTTT,CASSRTSGGAGGDTQYF
TRBJ2-1,.,TRBV2,.,TGTGCCAGCAGTGTCAACAGGGACAATGAGCAGTTCTTC,CASSVNRDNEQFF
TRBJ1-1,few,TRBV18,TRBD1,TGTGCCAGCTCATTAAGACAGGGGGGAATGAACACTGAAGCTTTCTTT,CASSLRQGGMNTEAFF
TRBJ2-4,.,TRBV6-6,.,TGTGCCAGCAGCTCTAGAAACATTCAGTACTTC,CASSSRNIQYF
TRBJ1-4,.,TRBV4-1,.,TGCGCCAGCAGCCAAAGACAGGATAATGAAAAACTGTTTTTT,CASSQRQDNEKLFF
TRBJ2-5,.,TRBV25-1,TRBD1,TGTGCCAGCAGTGCAAGGGGGCGGCAAGAGACCCAGTACTTC,CASSARGRQETQYF
TRBJ2-7,.,TRBV30,TRBD1,TGTGCCTGGAAATTAAGGACAGGCAGCGGATCCGAGCAGTACTTC,CAWKLRTGSGSEQYF
TRBJ1-4,.,TRBV5-1,.,TGCGCCAGCAGTTGGGAGGGACGTGGTGAAAAACTGTTTTTT,CASSWEGRGEKLFF
TRBJ2-5,once,TRBV9,TRBD2,TGTGCCAGCAGCGTAGGATCGGGGGGGGAGACCCAGTACTTC,CASSVGSGGETQYF